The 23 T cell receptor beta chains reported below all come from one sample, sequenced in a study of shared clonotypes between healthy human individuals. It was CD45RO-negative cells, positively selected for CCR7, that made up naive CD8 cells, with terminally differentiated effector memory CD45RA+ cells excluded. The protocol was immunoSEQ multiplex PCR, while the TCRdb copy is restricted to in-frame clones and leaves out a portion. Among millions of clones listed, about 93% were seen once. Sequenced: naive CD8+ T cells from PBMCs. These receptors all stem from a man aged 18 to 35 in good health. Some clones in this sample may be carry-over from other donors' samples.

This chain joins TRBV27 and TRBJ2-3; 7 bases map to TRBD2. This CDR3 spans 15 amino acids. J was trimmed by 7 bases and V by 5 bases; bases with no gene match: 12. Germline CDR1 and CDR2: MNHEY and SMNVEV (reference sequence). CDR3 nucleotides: TGTGCCAGCAGTGGAGGAGCGGGATCGTCCCATACGCAGTATTTT. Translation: CASSGGAGSSHTQYF.

The CDR3 DNA reads TGTGCCAGCAGCCAAACAGGGGGAATAAAGGAGCTGTTTTTT. Residues: CASSQTGGIKELFF. This rearrangement joins TRBV9 to TRBJ2-2, with 8 positions matching TRBD1. The CDR3 has 14 amino acids. The germline V gene has CDR1 SGDLS and CDR2 YYNGEE. V was pared by 4 bases and J by 10 bases, with 9 bases of the junction left unmatched.

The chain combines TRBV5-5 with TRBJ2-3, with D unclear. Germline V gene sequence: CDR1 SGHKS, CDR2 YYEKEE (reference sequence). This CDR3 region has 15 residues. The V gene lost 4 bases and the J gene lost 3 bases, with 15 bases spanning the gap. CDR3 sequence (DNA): TGTGCCAGCAGCCGCCCGGTGTCGGATACAGATACGCAGTATTTT. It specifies CASSRPVSDTDTQYF.

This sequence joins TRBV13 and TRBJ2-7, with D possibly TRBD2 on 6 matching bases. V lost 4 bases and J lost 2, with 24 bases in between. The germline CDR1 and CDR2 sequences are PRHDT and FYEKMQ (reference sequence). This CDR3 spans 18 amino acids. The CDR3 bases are TGTGCCAGCAGCTCGCCGGAGGGGATCGGGGGAGACACCTACGAGCAGTACTTC. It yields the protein CASSSPEGIGGDTYEQYF.

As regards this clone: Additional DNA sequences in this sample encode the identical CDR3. CDR3 DNA sequence: TGCAGCGTGGGGGGGACTAGCGGGTCCTACGAGCAGTACTTC. It codes for CSVGGTSGSYEQYF. This chain connects TRBV29-1 to TRBJ2-7; TRBD2 matches at 12 bases. This CDR3 has 14 amino acids. CDR1 is SQVTM, CDR2 ANQGSEA, per germline. The V segment lost 6 bases and the J segment 1 base; nucleotides outside the gene matches: 4.

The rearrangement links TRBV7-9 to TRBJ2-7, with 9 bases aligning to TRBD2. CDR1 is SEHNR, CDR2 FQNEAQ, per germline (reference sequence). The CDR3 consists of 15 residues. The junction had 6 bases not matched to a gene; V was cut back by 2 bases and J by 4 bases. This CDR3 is CASSLPGTSLYEQYF. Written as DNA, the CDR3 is TGTGCCAGCAGCTTACCCGGGACTAGCTTGTACGAGCAGTACTTC.

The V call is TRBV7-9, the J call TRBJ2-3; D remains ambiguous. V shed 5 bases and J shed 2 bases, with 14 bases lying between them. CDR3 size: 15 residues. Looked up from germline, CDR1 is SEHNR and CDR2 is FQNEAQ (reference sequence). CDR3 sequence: CASSANHGYTDTQYF. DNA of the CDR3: TGTGCCAGCAGCGCGAATCATGGCTACACAGATACGCAGTATTTT. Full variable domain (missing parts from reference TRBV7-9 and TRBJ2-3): DTGVSQNPRHKITKRGQNVTFRCDPISEHNRLYWYRQTLGQGPEFLTYFQNEAQLEKSRLLSDRFSAERPKGSFSTLEIQRTEQGDSAMYLCASSANHGYTDTQYFGPGTRLTVL.

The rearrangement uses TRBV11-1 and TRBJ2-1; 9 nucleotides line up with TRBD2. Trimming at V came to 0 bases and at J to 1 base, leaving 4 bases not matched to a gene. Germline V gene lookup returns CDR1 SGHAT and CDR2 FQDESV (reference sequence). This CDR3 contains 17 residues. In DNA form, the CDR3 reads TGTGCCAGCAGCTTAGCTTCGGCGGGAGGGTCCTACAATGAGCAGTTCTTC. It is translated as CASSLASAGGSYNEQFF.

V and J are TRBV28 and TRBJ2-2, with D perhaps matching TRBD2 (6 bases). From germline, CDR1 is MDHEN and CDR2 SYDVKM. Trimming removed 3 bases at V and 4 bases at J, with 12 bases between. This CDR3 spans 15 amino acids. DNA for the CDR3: TGTGCCAGCAGTTTGAACGGGGGTTTCACCGGGGAGCTGTTTTTT. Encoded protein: CASSLNGGFTGELFF.

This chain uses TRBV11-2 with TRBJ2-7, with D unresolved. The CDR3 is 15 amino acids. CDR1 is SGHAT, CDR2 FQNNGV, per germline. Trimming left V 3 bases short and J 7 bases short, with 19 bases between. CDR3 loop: CASSFLFSTFVEQYF. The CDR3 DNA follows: TGTGCCAGCAGCTTTCTCTTCAGTACTTTTGTAGAGCAGTACTTC.

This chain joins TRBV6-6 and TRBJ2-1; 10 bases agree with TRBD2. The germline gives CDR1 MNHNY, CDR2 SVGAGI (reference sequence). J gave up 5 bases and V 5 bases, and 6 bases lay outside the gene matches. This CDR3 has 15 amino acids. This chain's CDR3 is CASSPPGLANNEQFF. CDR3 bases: TGTGCCAGCAGTCCCCCGGGACTAGCGAACAATGAGCAGTTCTTC.

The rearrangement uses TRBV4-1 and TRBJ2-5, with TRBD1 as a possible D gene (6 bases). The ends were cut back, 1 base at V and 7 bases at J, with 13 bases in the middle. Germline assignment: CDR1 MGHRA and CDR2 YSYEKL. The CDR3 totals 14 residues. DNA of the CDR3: TGCGCCAGCAGCCAAGTAGGGGGTCGAAGGACCCAGTACTTC. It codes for CASSQVGGRRTQYF.

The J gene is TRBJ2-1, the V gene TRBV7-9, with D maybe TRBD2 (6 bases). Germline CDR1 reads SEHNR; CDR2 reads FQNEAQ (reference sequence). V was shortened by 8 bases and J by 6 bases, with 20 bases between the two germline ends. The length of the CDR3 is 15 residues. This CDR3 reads CASPNPPGDRNEQFF. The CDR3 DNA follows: TGTGCCAGCCCCAACCCCCCGGGAGACCGCAATGAGCAGTTCTTC.

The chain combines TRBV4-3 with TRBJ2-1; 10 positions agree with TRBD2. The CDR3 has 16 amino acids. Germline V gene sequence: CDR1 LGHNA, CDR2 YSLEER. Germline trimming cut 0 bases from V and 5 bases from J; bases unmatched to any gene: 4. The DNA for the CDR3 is TGCGCCAGCAGCCAAGACTCTAGCGGGAGCCACAATGAGCAGTTCTTC. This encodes CASSQDSSGSHNEQFF.

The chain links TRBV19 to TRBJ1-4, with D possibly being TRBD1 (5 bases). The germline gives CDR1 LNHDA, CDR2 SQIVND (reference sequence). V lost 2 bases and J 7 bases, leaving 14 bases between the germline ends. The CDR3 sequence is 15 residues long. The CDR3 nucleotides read TGTGCCAGTAGTATACGGGGGAAAGAGAGTGAAAAACTGTTTTTT. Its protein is CASSIRGKESEKLFF.

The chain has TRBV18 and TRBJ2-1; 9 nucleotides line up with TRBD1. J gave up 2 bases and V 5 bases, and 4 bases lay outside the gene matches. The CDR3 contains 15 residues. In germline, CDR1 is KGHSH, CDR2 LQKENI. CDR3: CASSYRGLTYNEQFF. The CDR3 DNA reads TGTGCCAGCTCATACAGGGGGCTGACCTACAATGAGCAGTTCTTC.

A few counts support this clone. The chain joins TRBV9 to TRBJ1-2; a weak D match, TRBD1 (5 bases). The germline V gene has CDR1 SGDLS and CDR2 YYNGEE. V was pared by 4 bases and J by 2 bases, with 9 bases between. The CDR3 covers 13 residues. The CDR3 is CASSLQGNYGYTF. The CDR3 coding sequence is TGTGCCAGCAGCCTCCAGGGCAACTATGGCTACACCTTC.

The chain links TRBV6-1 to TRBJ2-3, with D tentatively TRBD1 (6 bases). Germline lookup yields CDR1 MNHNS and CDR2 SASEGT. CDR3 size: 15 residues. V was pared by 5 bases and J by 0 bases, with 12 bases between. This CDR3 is CASSFYRASTDTQYF. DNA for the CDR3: TGTGCCAGCAGTTTCTACAGGGCTAGCACAGATACGCAGTATTTT.

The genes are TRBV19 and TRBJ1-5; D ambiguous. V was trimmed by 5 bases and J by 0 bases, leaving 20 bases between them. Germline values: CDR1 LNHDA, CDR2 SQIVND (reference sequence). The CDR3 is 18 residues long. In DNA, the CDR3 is TGTGCCAGTAGTCTAAGCGCGGGTTGGGGAAATAGCAATCAGCCCCAGCATTTT. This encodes CASSLSAGWGNSNQPQHF.

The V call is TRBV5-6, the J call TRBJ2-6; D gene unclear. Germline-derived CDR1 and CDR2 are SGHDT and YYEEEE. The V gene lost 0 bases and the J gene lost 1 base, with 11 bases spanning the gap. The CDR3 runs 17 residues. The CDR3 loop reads CASSLAVRRSGANVLTF. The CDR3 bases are TGTGCCAGCAGCTTGGCAGTGAGAAGGTCTGGGGCCAACGTCCTGACTTTC.

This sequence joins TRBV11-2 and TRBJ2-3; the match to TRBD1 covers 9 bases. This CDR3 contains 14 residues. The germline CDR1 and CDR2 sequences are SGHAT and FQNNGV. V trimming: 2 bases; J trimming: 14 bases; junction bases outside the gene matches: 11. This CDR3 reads CASSLPGTGLGVYF. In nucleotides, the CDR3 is TGTGCCAGCAGCTTACCAGGGACAGGGTTAGGTGTGTATTTT. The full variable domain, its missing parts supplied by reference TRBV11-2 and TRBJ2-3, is EAGVAQSPRYKIIEKRQSVAFWCNPISGHATLYWYQQILGQGPKLLIQFQNNGVVDDSQLPKDRFSAERLKGVDSTLKIQPAKLEDSAVYLCASSLPGTGLGVYFGPGTRLTVL.

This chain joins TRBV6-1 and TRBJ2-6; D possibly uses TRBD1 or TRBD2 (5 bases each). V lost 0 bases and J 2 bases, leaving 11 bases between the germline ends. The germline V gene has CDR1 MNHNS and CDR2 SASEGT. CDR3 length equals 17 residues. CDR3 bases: TGTGCCAGCAGTGAAGCCCCGGGGCACACTGGGGCCAACGTCCTGACTTTC. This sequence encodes CASSEAPGHTGANVLTF.

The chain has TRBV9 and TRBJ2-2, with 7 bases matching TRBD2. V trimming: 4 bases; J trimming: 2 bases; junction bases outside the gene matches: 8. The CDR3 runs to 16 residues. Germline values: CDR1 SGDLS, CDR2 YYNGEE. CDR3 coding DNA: TGTGCCAGCAGCATACAGATGGGACTAAACACCGGGGAGCTGTTTTTT. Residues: CASSIQMGLNTGELFF.